This entry lists 13 T cell receptor beta chains sequenced from one sample in a study of T-cell memory formation after mild COVID-19. TCRdb analysed the 5' RACE reads with MiXCR anew, one entry per CDR3 protein. The table shows 470,000 or so distinct CDR3 sequences, with 15% to 20% occurring only once. Sequencing input: PBMCs or a T cell subset sorted from them (not recorded which). These receptors all stem from an adult woman who had mild COVID-19 (a few samples of this study predate the infection). Cell type and time point are not known.

The chain couples TRBV4-1 to TRBJ2-7; D is uncertain. The CDR3 is 13 residues long. Trimming removed 0 bases at V and 6 bases at J, with 9 bases between. The germline V gene has CDR1 MGHRA and CDR2 YSYEKL. Written as DNA, the CDR3 is TGCGCCAGCAGCCAAGAACCGATTGGCGAGCAGTACTTC. Translation gives CASSQEPIGEQYF.

The chain carries TRBV2 and TRBJ2-7; D not resolved. Germline assignment: CDR1 SNHLY and CDR2 FYNNEI. Between the trimmed V and J ends, which lost 2 bases and 0 bases, there was a span of 11 bases. The CDR3 contains 15 residues. CDR3 DNA sequence: TGTGCCAGCAGTGAACCTGGTGACAACTCCTACGAGCAGTACTTC. Translated: CASSEPGDNSYEQYF.

This clonotype has a handful of counts. The V gene is TRBV3-1, the J gene TRBJ2-1, with TRBD2 matching over 9 bases. CDR3 size: 15 residues. Germline V gives CDR1 LGHDT, CDR2 YNNKEL (reference sequence). With V trimmed by 5 bases and J by 4 bases, 6 bases remained unmatched. As DNA, the CDR3 is TGTGCCAGCAGCTTTAGCGGGAGTGCTTACAATGAGCAGTTCTTC. This gives the protein CASSFSGSAYNEQFF.

This chain joins TRBV4-3 and TRBJ1-3, with D uncertain. The germline V gene encodes CDR1 LGHNA and CDR2 YSLEER. The CDR3 has 12 residues. V shed 3 bases and J shed 4 bases, with 4 bases lying between them. The CDR3 coding sequence is TGCGCCAGCAGCCAGACAGGAAACACCATATATTTT. Protein product: CASSQTGNTIYF.

This chain connects TRBV5-6 to TRBJ2-7; D is possibly TRBD2 (5 bases). In germline, CDR1 is SGHDT, CDR2 YYEEEE. CDR3 size: 15 residues. V lost 4 bases and J lost 4, with 18 bases in between. CDR3 region: CASSPRLGIRYEQYF. The CDR3, as DNA: TGTGCCAGCAGCCCCCGTCTCGGGATCCGATACGAGCAGTACTTC.

The CDR3 loop is CASRPRGGYGYTF. The CDR3 nucleotides are TGTGCCAGCAGGCCCAGGGGGGGCTATGGCTACACCTTC. This chain uses TRBV7-2 with TRBJ1-2; 7 bases agree with TRBD1. The CDR3 sequence is 13 residues long. V shed 6 bases and J 4 bases; nucleotides not matched to a gene: 5. Germline V lookup: CDR1 SGHTA, CDR2 FQGNSA.

This clonotype showed up just a few times. This chain joins TRBV7-2 and TRBJ2-7, with TRBD2 matching over 12 bases. The V gene's germline CDR1 is SGHTA and CDR2 FQGNSA. Losses at the gene ends were 5 bases for V and 5 bases for J; bases not matched to a gene: 7. The CDR3 sequence is 15 residues long. CDR3 residues: CASSPRLAGAHEQYF. The CDR3 DNA reads as TGTGCCAGCAGCCCCAGACTAGCGGGAGCACACGAGCAGTACTTC.

The chain couples TRBV5-5 to TRBJ2-1, with 9 bases identical to TRBD2. With V trimmed by 2 bases and J by 6 bases, 6 bases remained unmatched. Looked up from germline, CDR1 is SGHKS and CDR2 is YYEKEE (reference sequence). The CDR3 consists of 15 residues. CDR3 loop: CASSLRLAEGNEQFF. The DNA of the CDR3 is TGTGCCAGCAGCTTAAGACTAGCGGAAGGCAATGAGCAGTTCTTC.

V gene TRBV29-1 combines with J gene TRBJ2-2; D uncertain. The CDR3 loop spans 14 amino acids. The V and J ends lost 0 bases and 1 base respectively, with 6 bases between them. Germline CDR1 SQVTM, CDR2 ANQGSEA. For the CDR3, the DNA is TGCAGCGTTGAAGATTCTCGGAACACCGGGGAGCTGTTTTTT. Its translation: CSVEDSRNTGELFF.

This chain connects TRBV29-1 to TRBJ2-3, with 10 bases that match TRBD1. V lost 5 bases to trimming and J lost 2 bases; unmatched junction nucleotides: 7. Germline V lookup: CDR1 SQVTM, CDR2 ANQGSEA. The CDR3 length is 15 residues. For the CDR3, the DNA is TGCAGCGTTTCCGGGACAGGGGACGACACAGATACGCAGTATTTT. Translating it yields CSVSGTGDDTDTQYF.

The rearrangement links TRBV7-9 to TRBJ1-2; D is unresolved. CDR3 length equals 16 residues. CDR1 and CDR2 (germline): SEHNR, FQNEAQ (reference sequence). V was cut by 2 bases and J by 6 bases, with 19 bases left in between. The CDR3 bases are TGTGCCAGCAGCTTAAGCTTTGGAGGTTTCGGGAATGGCTACACCTTC. Its protein is CASSLSFGGFGNGYTF.

The chain has TRBV7-2 and TRBJ2-5; a possible D gene is TRBD1 (5 bases). The CDR3 runs 13 residues. The V gene's germline CDR1 is SGHTA and CDR2 FQGNSA. With 5 bases removed from V and 4 bases from J, the gap between germline ends came to 11 bases. The CDR3 here is CASSLWGGETQYF. CDR3 in DNA: TGTGCCAGCAGCCTGTGGGGCGGAGAGACCCAGTACTTC. Complete variable domain (other parts from reference TRBV7-2 and TRBJ2-5): GAGVSQSPSNKVTEKGKDVELRCDPISGHTALYWYRQSLGQGLEFLIYFQGNSAPDKSGLPSDRFSAERTGGSVSTLTIQRTQQEDSAVYLCASSLWGGETQYFGPGTRLLVL.

The rearrangement joins TRBV12-3 or TRBV12-4 to TRBJ2-3; 7 nucleotides match TRBD2. This CDR3 is 16 amino acids long. V lost 5 bases to trimming and J lost 2 bases; unmatched junction nucleotides: 10. DNA for the CDR3: TGTGCCAGCAGTCCCCGCGCAGGGACTACCACAGATACGCAGTATTTT. Protein product: CASSPRAGTTTDTQYF.